The T cell receptor (beta chain) under discussion was sequenced for a study of T cell changes during pregnancy in multiple sclerosis. V dropped 5 bases and J dropped 10; count of bases not matched to a gene: 9. Germline V gives CDR1 LNHDA, CDR2 SQIVND (reference sequence). The CDR3 is 14 residues long. Only in-frame clones appear in the TCRdb table, and some are missing; sequencing was by immunoSEQ multiplex PCR. The data show over 60,000 clones, around 89% seen once. This TCR came from a female donor with multiple sclerosis, enrolled in a pregnancy study. The chain employs TRBV19 and TRBJ2-1; TRBD1 matches at 9 bases. The specimen was peripheral blood, collected in the first trimester of pregnancy. In DNA form, the CDR3 reads TGTGCCAGTAGTCTCAACAGGGGGCATACGGAGCAGTTCTTC. Translation: CASSLNRGHTEQFF.